This T cell receptor (beta chain) came from a study of blood T cell repertoires in COVID-19. Study information: The United States, Italy and Spain provided the acute and convalescent COVID-19 samples.

In the original analysis: Reference gene primer amplification gave nucleated cell count estimates. Sequenced by immunoSEQ multiplex PCR; TCRdb stores in-frame clones only, minus some. V and J calls and clone size are given by that table; D and trimming were obtained from the DNA. Here the sample spans fewer than 200,000 clones, 70% to 90% being singletons. The CDR3 totals 13 residues. The ends were cut back, 1 base at V and 8 bases at J, with 10 bases in the middle. Cohorts were based on clinical histories the participants reported. The rearrangement uses TRBV12-3 or TRBV12-4 and TRBJ2-3; no clear D. The TCR was taken from a woman aged 45-65 years who had recovered from COVID-19. The specimen was PBMCs or T cells enriched from blood (not recorded which). CDR3 loop: CASSLDTSVTQYF. The CDR3 DNA reads as TGTGCCAGCAGTTTAGATACATCAGTTACGCAGTATTTT.